These 27 T cell receptor beta chains originate from one sample sequenced in a study of T cell responses to AZD1222 COVID-19 vaccine. Sequenced by immunoSEQ multiplex PCR; TCRdb stores in-frame clones only, minus some. This repertoire shows approximately 130,000 clones, roughly 93% found once; its top ten account for roughly 0.91%. The sequencing used peripheral blood, collected on day 0 of AZD1222 vaccination. The receptors stem from an adult in good health.

The chain recombines TRBV27 with TRBJ1-4, with D uncertain. Trimming removed 4 bases from V and 7 bases from J, with 16 bases in between. This CDR3 comprises 15 residues. From germline, CDR1 is MNHEY and CDR2 SMNVEV (reference sequence). The CDR3 DNA sequence: TGTGCCAGCAGTTCCCCACTCCCGGGTAGTGAAAAACTGTTTTTT. Residues: CASSSPLPGSEKLFF.

DNA of the CDR3: TGTGCCAGCAGTTCGACAGCCGTACCTTACAATGAGCAGTTCTTC. Translated: CASSSTAVPYNEQFF. The J gene is TRBJ2-1, the V gene TRBV27; tentative D call: TRBD1 (5 bases). Germline lookup yields CDR1 MNHEY and CDR2 SMNVEV (reference sequence). V was shortened by 4 bases and J by 4 bases, with 14 bases between the two germline ends. The CDR3 loop spans 15 amino acids.

J is TRBJ2-1 and V is TRBV7-9; D may correspond to TRBD1 or TRBD2 (6 bases each). Trimming took 1 base from V and 5 from J, leaving 9 bases between them. CDR1 and CDR2 (germline): SEHNR, FQNEAQ (reference sequence). The CDR3 covers 14 residues. CDR3 sequence (DNA): TGTGCCAGCAGCTTAGGGGGGGCGAACAATGAGCAGTTCTTC. Protein sequence: CASSLGGANNEQFF. Full variable domain (missing parts from reference TRBV7-9 and TRBJ2-1): DTGVSQNPRHKITKRGQNVTFRCDPISEHNRLYWYRQTLGQGPEFLTYFQNEAQLEKSRLLSDRFSAERPKGSFSTLEIQRTEQGDSAMYLCASSLGGANNEQFFGPGTRLTVL.

This clone showed up just a few times. J is TRBJ2-7 and V is TRBV11-2; TRBD2 is a possible D gene (5 bases). CDR1 and CDR2 (germline): SGHAT, FQNNGV. The CDR3 sequence is 14 residues long. V was shortened by 7 bases and J by 6 bases, with 19 bases between the two germline ends. CDR3 loop: CASTPGWQSVEQYF. The CDR3 DNA sequence: TGTGCCAGCACCCCGGGATGGCAGTCGGTCGAGCAGTACTTC.

The chain joins TRBV3-1 (or the pseudogene TRBV3-2) to TRBJ2-1; 8 nucleotides line up with TRBD2. The CDR3 covers 15 residues. Trimming at V came to 2 bases and at J to 5 bases, leaving 5 bases not matched to a gene. The germline CDR1 and CDR2 sequences are LGHDT and YNNKEL (reference sequence). CDR3 sequence reads: CASSQIERGNNEQFF. The CDR3 region has the DNA TGTGCCAGCAGCCAAATTGAGCGGGGGAACAATGAGCAGTTCTTC.

The chain joins TRBV2 to TRBJ1-2; D gene ambiguous. Germline CDR1 and CDR2: SNHLY and FYNNEI. V dropped 6 bases and J dropped 2 bases, with 10 bases sitting between them. This CDR3 is built from 13 residues. The DNA of the CDR3 is TGTGCCAGCAGCTCTGACCGCAACTATGGCTACACCTTC. This codes for CASSSDRNYGYTF.

V and J are TRBV9 and TRBJ1-2; possible D gene TRBD1, 5 bases. The CDR3 runs to 14 residues. V lost 5 bases and J lost 4, with 15 bases in between. Germline V gives CDR1 SGDLS, CDR2 YYNGEE. Written as DNA, the CDR3 is TGTGCCAGCAGAGACGAGGCAGGGATCTATGGCTACACCTTC. It translates to CASRDEAGIYGYTF.

This rearrangement joins TRBV7-6 to TRBJ2-1; perhaps TRBD2 as D (6 bases). Trimming left V 1 base short and J 5 bases short, with 24 bases between. The CDR3 runs 19 residues. The germline gives CDR1 SGHVS, CDR2 FNYEAQ. CDR3 protein: CASSLGELSGPIRHNEQFF. The CDR3 DNA reads TGTGCCAGCAGCTTAGGGGAACTTAGCGGCCCTATCAGGCACAATGAGCAGTTCTTC.

The chain combines TRBV2 with TRBJ2-7; no firm D call. Germline CDR1 reads SNHLY; CDR2 reads FYNNEI. CDR3 length equals 12 residues. V was cut by 7 bases and J by 4 bases, with 11 bases left in between. The CDR3 nucleotides are TGTGCCAGCAAAAGGCCCAGGTACGAGCAGTACTTC. Amino acid sequence: CASKRPRYEQYF.

This clone was seen only once. The chain has TRBV9 and TRBJ2-6; D gene unclear. V lost 3 bases, J lost 0 bases, and 7 bases lay in between. Germline CDR1 SGDLS, CDR2 YYNGEE. This CDR3 has 15 residues. CDR3 nucleotides: TGTGCCAGCAGCGGGGTAGTCTCTGGGGCCAACGTCCTGACTTTC. Protein: CASSGVVSGANVLTF.

The V and J genes are TRBV5-1 and TRBJ1-1, with a possible D match to TRBD1 (6 bases). The CDR3 sequence is 14 residues long. The V end lost 5 bases, the J end lost 1 base, and 12 bases lay between the germline ends. Germline V gene sequence: CDR1 SGHRS, CDR2 YFSETQ. The CDR3 nucleotides read TGCGCCAGCAGGTCAGGGGCAGGGAACACTGAAGCTTTCTTT. Its translation is CASRSGAGNTEAFF.

This chain connects TRBV3-1 (or the pseudogene TRBV3-2) to TRBJ2-5, with D possibly being TRBD2 (6 bases). Germline values: CDR1 LGHDT, CDR2 YNNKEL (reference sequence). V lost 4 bases to trimming and J lost 7 bases, with 10 bases between them. The CDR3 spans 12 residues. CDR3: CASSRLEPTQYF. The CDR3 DNA sequence: TGTGCCAGCAGCCGACTAGAGCCGACCCAGTACTTC.

CDR3 protein: CASSPVAGSITGELFF. The DNA of the CDR3 is TGTGCCAGCAGCCCCGTAGCGGGGTCGATCACCGGGGAGCTGTTTTTT. The chain combines TRBV3-1 (or the pseudogene TRBV3-2) with TRBJ2-2, with 8 nucleotides matching TRBD2. This CDR3 is 16 amino acids long. The trim removed 4 bases at V and 4 bases at J, leaving 8 bases unmatched. The V gene's germline CDR1 is LGHDT and CDR2 YNNKEL (reference sequence).

The rearrangement joins TRBV30 to TRBJ2-3; D remains unclear. This CDR3 contains 14 residues. The germline V gene has CDR1 GTSNPN and CDR2 SVGIG (reference sequence). V was trimmed by 1 base and J by 0 bases, leaving 8 bases between them. CDR3: CAWSDDRSTDTQYF. CDR3 coding DNA: TGTGCCTGGAGTGATGACCGAAGCACAGATACGCAGTATTTT.

The chain couples TRBV7-6 to TRBJ2-7, with 10 bases aligning to TRBD1. CDR3 size: 15 residues. The V segment lost 6 bases and the J segment 2 bases; nucleotides outside the gene matches: 7. Germline lookup yields CDR1 SGHVS and CDR2 FNYEAQ. As DNA, the CDR3 is TGTGCCAGCAGTGCCGGACAGGGGGGGACCTACGAGCAGTACTTC. Translated: CASSAGQGGTYEQYF.

The CDR3 sequence: CASSYGADSPLHF. In DNA, the CDR3 is TGTGCCAGCAGTTATGGGGCTGATTCACCCCTCCACTTT. The chain carries TRBV6-5 and TRBJ1-6; possibly TRBD1 for D (5 bases). CDR1 MNHEY and CDR2 SVGAGI come from the germline V gene. V lost 3 bases, J lost 8 bases, and 8 bases lay in between. The CDR3 runs to 13 residues.

This rearrangement joins TRBV6-5 to TRBJ1-1, with a tentative D call TRBD1 (6 bases). V gave up 7 bases and J gave up 5 bases, with 11 bases separating them. The V gene's germline CDR1 is MNHEY and CDR2 SVGAGI. The CDR3 extends over 12 amino acids. This CDR3 reads CASMGGSTEAFF. CDR3 nucleotide sequence: TGTGCCAGCATGGGGGGCAGTACTGAAGCTTTCTTT.

The rearrangement links TRBV15 to TRBJ1-5, with a weak D call TRBD1 (5 bases). Trimming removed 0 bases from V and 5 bases from J, with 17 bases in between. This CDR3 has 17 residues. The germline V gene encodes CDR1 LNHNV and CDR2 YYDKDF (reference sequence). The CDR3 here is CATSRDGAGREYQPQHF. The CDR3 coding sequence is TGTGCCACCAGCAGAGACGGGGCAGGCAGGGAGTATCAGCCCCAGCATTTT.

This clone was counted once. J is TRBJ2-7 and V is TRBV7-2; D is undetermined. Germline loops: CDR1 SGHTA, CDR2 FQGNSA. The CDR3 consists of 14 residues. Trimming left V 4 bases short and J 5 bases short, with 15 bases between. CDR3 nucleotides: TGTGCCAGCAGCTCCCCTAACGGGCGAAACGAGCAGTACTTC. The encoded protein is CASSSPNGRNEQYF.

The chain recombines TRBV19 with TRBJ1-2; D perhaps matches TRBD1 (5 bases). The CDR3 totals 16 residues. Trimming cost V 3 bases and J 0 bases, with 14 bases left between them. Germline CDR1 reads LNHDA; CDR2 reads SQIVND (reference sequence). The CDR3 loop is CASSILGRSTNYGYTF. The CDR3 nucleotides read TGTGCCAGTAGTATCTTGGGGCGGTCAACTAACTATGGCTACACCTTC.

This chain uses TRBV10-2 with TRBJ2-1, with D perhaps TRBD2 (6 bases). The CDR3 extends over 14 amino acids. Trimming removed 3 bases from V and 8 bases from J, with 14 bases in between. The germline gives CDR1 WSHSY, CDR2 SAAADI. CDR3 bases: TGCGCCAGCAGTGATGGCCTAGCGTGGCATGAGCAGTTCTTC. Its translation is CASSDGLAWHEQFF.

CDR3 in amino acids: CASSETGGTEAFF. Here the CDR3 DNA reads TGTGCCAGCTCAGAGACAGGGGGAACTGAAGCTTTCTTT. The chain has TRBV18 and TRBJ1-1; 9 positions agree with TRBD1. Germline-derived CDR1 and CDR2 are KGHSH and LQKENI. The CDR3 totals 13 residues. The V segment lost 5 bases and the J segment 5 bases; nucleotides outside the gene matches: 3.

This chain uses TRBV5-6 with TRBJ1-5; TRBD1 is a possible D gene (6 bases). The CDR3 has 13 amino acids. Looked up from germline, CDR1 is SGHDT and CDR2 is YYEEEE. The germline V and J ends were trimmed by 4 bases and 6 bases, with 11 bases remaining between them. The CDR3 coding sequence is TGTGCCAGCAGCCCAGGGGTCGGTCAGCCCCAGCATTTT. It encodes CASSPGVGQPQHF.

The DNA for the CDR3 is TGCGCCAGCAGCTTGGAAGGGGCAGGCAATCAGCCCCAGCATTTT. Translation: CASSLEGAGNQPQHF. The chain carries TRBV5-1 and TRBJ1-5; weak D call: TRBD1 (5 bases). Germline V gene sequence: CDR1 SGHRS, CDR2 YFSETQ. The CDR3 totals 15 residues. Trimming pared 0 bases from V and 2 bases from J, leaving 9 bases between.

With regard to this clone: Other DNA sequences in this specimen translate into the identical CDR3. The genes are TRBV27 and TRBJ1-6; D ambiguous. The CDR3 is made up of 12 amino acids. Trimming shortened V by 3 bases and J by 7 bases, and 4 bases separated the two germline ends. Germline V CDR1 and CDR2: MNHEY, SMNVEV (reference sequence). CDR3 protein: CASSFSNSPLHF. Written as DNA, the CDR3 is TGTGCCAGCAGTTTTTCGAATTCACCCCTCCACTTT.

The count of this clone is one. This rearrangement joins TRBV2 to TRBJ2-7; perhaps TRBD2 as D (7 bases). V lost 5 bases and J 2 bases, leaving 13 bases between the germline ends. The CDR3 covers 14 residues. CDR1 and CDR2 from the germline V gene are SNHLY and FYNNEI. The DNA of the CDR3 is TGTGCCAGCAGTATTTCGGGGGGCCCCTACGAGCAGTACTTC. The encoded protein is CASSISGGPYEQYF.

The chain couples TRBV3-1 (or the pseudogene TRBV3-2) to TRBJ2-3, with 7 nucleotides matching TRBD2. Germline V gives CDR1 LGHDT, CDR2 YNNKEL (reference sequence). After removal of 1 base from V and 1 base from J, the junction contained 17 bases not matched to a gene. This CDR3 is built from 20 residues. The CDR3 DNA sequence: TGTGCCAGCAGCCAAGTCTGGTGGGGGGGTTACGGGGCCGGCACAGATACGCAGTATTTT. Its protein is CASSQVWWGGYGAGTDTQYF.